This paragraph covers one T cell receptor beta chain sequence. Antigen specificity is unknown. The CDR3 extends over 13 amino acids. Germline values: CDR1 LGHNA, CDR2 YNFKEQ. V lost 5 bases and J lost 4, with 11 bases in between. Produced via immunoSEQ multiplex PCR; TCRdb's table is partial and in-frame only. The sample includes some 300,000 clones, around four fifths of them seen just once. These data originate in a study of cytotoxic CD8 clonotypes in ibrutinib-treated CLL. Study results and limitations: Clonality at baseline surpassed age-matched healthy donors and tracked circulating CD8+ T-cell counts.

The chain is built from TRBV4-2 and TRBJ2-5; perhaps TRBD2 as D (6 bases). This TCR derives from a human donor with chronic lymphocytic leukemia. Here the sequenced sample was PBMCs, taken before ibrutinib treatment. This CDR3 is CASSEEGRETQYF. The CDR3 DNA follows: TGTGCCAGCAGCGAGGAGGGCCGAGAGACCCAGTACTTC.